This T cell receptor beta chain was captured by sequencing in a study of radiation and T cells in renal cell carcinoma. Whole-study findings and limits: Pretreatment tumor biopsies were lacking, so baseline clonotypes are unknown.

Noted time point: blood 4 weeks post-SBRT, at nephrectomy. The sample's treatment: 15 Gy SBRT to primary tumor, nephrectomy 4 weeks later. Nephrectomy followed 15 Gy stereotactic body radiation by 4 weeks. Blood was sampled at baseline, 2 weeks and 4 weeks after SBRT. Germline V gives CDR1 MDHEN, CDR2 SYDVKM. V was clipped by 0 bases and J by 1 base, with 3 bases between them. The CDR3 is made up of 14 amino acids. Note on this clone: The target antigen is unknown.

Data came from immunoSEQ multiplex PCR; TCRdb stores just in-frame clones and leaves some out. Among roughly 82,000 clones listed, 80% to 90% were seen once. The sample consisted of blood, taken from a patient whose treatment included radiotherapy and nephrectomy. This TCR was recovered from a woman in her sixties or seventies with renal cell carcinoma. The chain couples TRBV28 to TRBJ2-2; D is unclear. The CDR3 loop is CASSLWQNTGELFF. DNA for the CDR3: TGTGCCAGCAGTTTATGGCAGAACACCGGGGAGCTGTTTTTT.